The text below deals with one T cell receptor (beta chain). This specimen belongs to a study of technical replicates of blood from a handful of donors. Clones were sequenced by immunoSEQ multiplex PCR, and TCRdb holds only the in-frame ones, with some missing. The table includes some 90,000 clones, approximately 95% detected once. The sample was T cells isolated from PBMCs. The TCR comes from a human donor in good health.

The CDR3 reads CASSVRGPYEQYF. CDR3 sequence (DNA): TGTGCCAGCAGTGTTAGGGGCCCCTACGAGCAGTACTTC. The chain has TRBV11-3 and TRBJ2-7; a possible D gene is TRBD1 (5 bases). This CDR3 has 13 residues. The V gene's germline CDR1 is SGHNT and CDR2 YENEEA. Trimming cost V 6 bases and J 2 bases, with 11 bases left between them. The variable domain in full, completed from reference TRBV11-3 and TRBJ2-7, reads EAGVVQSPRYKIIEKKQPVAFWCNPISGHNTLYWYLQNLGQGPELLIRYENEEAVDDSQLPKDRFSAERLKGVDSTLKIQPAELGDSAVYLCASSVRGPYEQYFGPGTRLTVT.